In its sample, the clone carrying this TCR beta chain was seen once. The protocol was immunoSEQ multiplex PCR, while the TCRdb copy is restricted to in-frame clones and leaves out a portion. This table has a few hundred thousand clones, around 90% appearing once. The germline CDR1 and CDR2 sequences are MRHNA and SNTAGT. Trimming took off 2 bases at V and 3 bases at J, with 11 bases between the two ends. This CDR3 has 15 amino acids. Individuals aged about 18 to 89 years were recruited from about two dozen US areas. Cohorts were based on clinical histories the participants reported. The data belong to a study of blood T cell repertoires in COVID-19. For the study at large: Nucleic acid was either cDNA or gDNA, and it came from T cells, B-cell-depleted T cells, or PBMCs.

This receptor was identified in a human donor in a cohort exposed to, infected with or recovered from COVID-19 (not recorded which). The donor label of this sample is uncertain. Sample: PBMCs or T cells enriched from blood (not recorded which). The chain links TRBV6-4 to TRBJ1-5; D might be TRBD1 (6 bases). As DNA, the CDR3 is TGTGCCAGCAGTGACAGGCCAGGGGACAATCAGCCCCAGCATTTT. Translated, it gives CASSDRPGDNQPQHF.